This T cell receptor (beta chain) stems from a study of blood T cell repertoires in COVID-19. Generated by immunoSEQ multiplex PCR, the TCRdb table keeps only in-frame clones and is missing some. The table shows 110,000 or so clones, with 80% to 85% occurring only once. This CDR3 is 15 amino acids long. With 4 bases clipped from V and 7 bases from J, the junction kept 4 bases outside the gene matches. CDR1 and CDR2 (germline): LGHNA, YNFKEQ. The chain links TRBV4-2 to TRBJ2-1, with 13 bases aligning to TRBD2. This clonotype was obtained from a woman aged 80 or older with acute or convalescent COVID-19. Material for sequencing was peripheral blood. CDR3 nucleotides: TGTGCCAGCAGCCCCGGGACTAGCGGGGAAAATGAGCAGTTCTTC. Its protein is CASSPGTSGENEQFF.